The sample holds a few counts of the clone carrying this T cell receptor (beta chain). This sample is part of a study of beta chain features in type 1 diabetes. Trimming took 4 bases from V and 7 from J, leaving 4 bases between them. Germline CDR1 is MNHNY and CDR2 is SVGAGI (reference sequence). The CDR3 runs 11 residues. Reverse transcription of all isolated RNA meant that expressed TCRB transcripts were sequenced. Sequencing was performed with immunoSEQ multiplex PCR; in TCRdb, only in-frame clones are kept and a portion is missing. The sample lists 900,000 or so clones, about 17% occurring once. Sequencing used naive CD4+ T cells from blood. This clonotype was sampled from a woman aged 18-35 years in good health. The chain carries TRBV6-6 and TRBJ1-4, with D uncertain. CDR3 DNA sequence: TGTGCCAGCAGTTTAATTGAAAAACTGTTTTTT. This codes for CASSLIEKLFF.